This TCR beta chain was profiled in a study of CD4 T cells in relation to SARS-CoV-2 and coronaviruses (dated by TCRdb to about 2021). For the study in its entirety: In the ViraFEST assay, PBMCs were grown with antigen for 10 days, and TCR beta CDR3s were then sequenced to identify antigen-specific clonal expansions. Using patient-derived lymphoblastoid cell lines, the shared crossreactive spike epitopes were mapped to their HLA restriction. The Adaptive Biotechnologies TCR-sequencing kit was used to sequence samples from a few pre-COVID donors and the naive versus memory experiments, whereas other data were Illumina-based. An HIV-1 Nef peptide pool or a culture without peptide was used as the negative reference condition. A different, Illumina-based TCR-beta assay was used to sequence expansion assays from other donors in the study. At the level of individual TCR clonotypes, the study measured memory CD4+ T cell crossreactivity between SARS-CoV-2 spike protein and common cold coronavirus spike proteins.

Comments on this clone: Its antigen is still unknown. No much larger clone is present one base from it, and per-base qualities are unavailable.

Including the terminal cysteine and phenylalanine, the CDR3 comprises 15 residues. Of all the DNA, just the CDR3 is kept, 45 bases in frame from base 1. CDR1 and CDR2, looked up from the germline V gene, are KGHDR and SFDVKD. Relative to germline, V is missing 6 bases and J is missing 2 bases, with 7 bases of the junction outside any gene match. What the research found in general, with its limitations: Crossreactive clones showed significantly weaker SARS-CoV-2-driven expansion than monoreactive clones, consistent with antigenic imprinting. The study was constrained by small numbers of patients and of tested TCRs. Since the crossreactivity analysis centred on spike protein, crossreactivity against other viral proteins was not assessed. No donor contributed both pre-pandemic and post-infection samples, which limited tracing the source of pre-existing responses. In about 60% of donors, memory CD4+ clonotypes turned up that crossrecognized SARS-CoV-2 and at least one common cold coronavirus spike.

CD4+ T cells from unexposed donors were collected before the COVID-19 pandemic (2011-2018). The EasySep CD4+ T cell isolation kit was used to isolate CD4+ T cells once the cultures had run for roughly 11 days. As cell numbers permitted, CD4+ T cells from unexposed donors were tested for reactivity to SARS-CoV-2 S and N and to four common cold coronavirus spike pools. About 1.8 million PBMCs per well were cultured in IMDM with roughly 5% human AB serum and 9.5 to 10 IU/ml IL-2. Half of the culture medium was replaced with fresh IL-2-containing medium on days 3 and 7. Each peptide culture condition was generally run in triplicate replicate wells. The leukapheresis product used for the unexposed donors was purchased from a commercial source. Ficoll-Paque PLUS gradient centrifugation was used to isolate PBMCs from leukapheresis product or whole blood. PBMCs were either cryopreserved at -140°C or used fresh in the expansion assay. The QIAamp Micro DNA Kit was used to extract genomic DNA from the CD4+ T cells.

The library was built by means of the immunoSEQ multiplex PCR assay. As for the authors' bioinformatics: During preprocessing, nonproductive sequences were removed, along with CDR3s that did not begin with C, did not end with F or W, or were shorter than 7 amino acids. The MANAFEST web app was used to call antigen-specific clonotypes on the basis of expansion compared with the reference and with other culture wells. To be counted as positive, a clone had to show significant expansion compared with the reference culture, at an FDR below 0.05, in 2 of 3 replicate wells. A further requirement for positive clones was significant expansion compared with all other tandem wells, along with an odds ratio above 5. CDR3 homology was quantified as pairwise Levenshtein distance, calculated with the stringdist R package after three terminal residues were trimmed from each end. TCRdb provides this immuneACCESS table in a form limited to in-frame rearrangements. Some clones are lacking; in checked studies, under half of them reflect an unresolved V gene, and why the rest are absent is not known. V and J calls and clone size are those listed in that table; D and trimming were worked out from the DNA. Counted in this sample were some 17,000 clones; about 80% of them appeared once. Around 30% of the sample rests with the top ten.

Sequencing was done on a sample of CD4+ T cells from PBMCs, cultured in vitro. Recombination joined TRBV24-1 with TRBJ2-3, with 7 junctional bases fitting TRBD1. This TCR was sampled from a human donor in good health. The DNA sequence is given as TGTGCCACCAGTTCTTCCGGGACAGACACAGATACGCAGTATTTT. This translates into CATSSSGTDTDTQYF.